One TCR beta chain is described in this entry. Its antigen remains unknown. Every subset had its genomic DNA shared out evenly among several immunoSEQ plates. Original analysis: Quality scores were absent from the junction-only immunoSEQ sequences, so filtering differed. Generated by immunoSEQ multiplex PCR, the TCRdb table keeps only in-frame clones and is missing some. V and J calls and clone size are given by that table; D and trimming were obtained from the DNA. The sample consists of about 680,000 clones, 92% of them appearing once. Selected positively for CCR7 and CD45RO-negative, naive CD8 cells excluded terminally differentiated effector memory CD45RA+ cells. Among the donors, all were Caucasian adults who lived in Nashville, Tennessee. This record belongs to a study of shared clonotypes between healthy human individuals. Overall study findings and caveats: Naive subsets generally had larger estimated richness than memory subsets.

The CDR3 runs to 17 residues. The germline V gene encodes CDR1 SGDLS and CDR2 YYNGEE. The ends lost 0 bases at V and 8 bases at J; junction bases unmatched: 13. The genes are TRBV9 and TRBJ2-1; 8 bases are a match to TRBD1. Sequencing was performed on naive CD8+ T cells sorted from blood. This sequence was found in a man under 40 in good health. CDR3 nucleotide sequence: TGTGCCAGCAGCGTAGAGGGTAGGGGGACAGGCATCGATGAGCAGTTCTTC. This encodes CASSVEGRGTGIDEQFF. Full variable domain (remainder filled in from reference TRBV9 and TRBJ2-1): DSGVTQTPKHLITATGQRVTLRCSPRSGDLSVYWYQQSLDQGLQFLIQYYNGEERAKGNILERFSAQQFPDLHSELNLSSLELGDSALYFCASSVEGRGTGIDEQFFGPGTRLTVL.